Each of the 9 T cell receptor beta chains below was sequenced from the same sample in a study of technical replicates of blood from a few donors. TCRdb's table, derived via immunoSEQ multiplex PCR, lists solely in-frame clones and lacks some. Of about 88,000 clones in the sample, 90% to 95% are singletons; the top ten hold over 0.2%. Material: T cells isolated from PBMCs. Every receptor here comes from a human donor in good health.

The chain uses TRBV4-1 and TRBJ1-1, with a tentative D call TRBD1 (6 bases). From germline, CDR1 is MGHRA and CDR2 YSYEKL. CDR3 size: 15 residues. With 4 bases removed from V and 0 bases from J, the gap between germline ends came to 12 bases. The CDR3 DNA reads as TGCGCCAGCAGCCCGGGGGGCCGGGTGAACACTGAAGCTTTCTTT. Translating it yields CASSPGGRVNTEAFF.

The V call is TRBV5-1, the J call TRBJ1-4; TRBD1 is a possible D gene (5 bases). Looked up from germline, CDR1 is SGHRS and CDR2 is YFSETQ. The CDR3 contains 17 residues. V dropped 0 bases and J dropped 7 bases, with 19 bases sitting between them. The CDR3 region is CASSLDPRGGGREKLFF. The CDR3 coding sequence is TGCGCCAGCAGCTTGGACCCTCGGGGGGGAGGACGTGAAAAACTGTTTTTT.

The V and J genes are TRBV11-2 and TRBJ1-2; TRBD1 aligns across 7 bases. V lost 1 base, J lost 3 bases, and 5 bases stayed unmatched. This CDR3 spans 15 amino acids. Looked up from germline, CDR1 is SGHAT and CDR2 is FQNNGV. This CDR3 reads CASSLVGQAHYGYTF. CDR3 DNA: TGTGCCAGCAGCTTAGTCGGACAGGCCCACTATGGCTACACCTTC.

V is TRBV10-2 and J is TRBJ2-7; TRBD1 might be the D (6 bases). Trimming pared 0 bases from V and 6 bases from J, leaving 15 bases between. This CDR3 is built from 15 residues. Germline V gene lookup returns CDR1 WSHSY and CDR2 SAAADI. The CDR3, as DNA: TGCGCCAGCAGTGAGTCGCACAGGGAGTTGGGCGAGCAGTACTTC. The encoded protein is CASSESHRELGEQYF.

This rearrangement joins TRBV15 to TRBJ2-2, with D perhaps TRBD2 (5 bases). The germline V gene encodes CDR1 LNHNV and CDR2 YYDKDF (reference sequence). The CDR3 runs to 18 residues. With 1 base removed from V and 5 bases from J, the gap between germline ends came to 20 bases. The CDR3 nucleotides are TGTGCCACCAGCAGAGCTTATCTGGGTGGAGGAGTTACCGGGGAGCTGTTTTTT. Its protein product is CATSRAYLGGGVTGELFF.

The J gene is TRBJ1-2, the V gene TRBV15; D may be TRBD1 (6 bases). Trimming left V 0 bases short and J 5 bases short, with 16 bases between. The CDR3 covers 16 residues. Germline V gene lookup returns CDR1 LNHNV and CDR2 YYDKDF (reference sequence). CDR3 nucleotide sequence: TGTGCCACCAGCAGAGATAAGAGGGGGGGCGGATATGGCTACACCTTC. It codes for CATSRDKRGGGYGYTF. Full variable domain (outside the CDR3, taken from reference TRBV15 and TRBJ1-2): DAMVIQNPRYQVTQFGKPVTLSCSQTLNHNVMYWYQQKSSQAPKLLFHYYDKDFNNEADTPDNFQSRRPNTSFCFLDIRSPGLGDTAMYLCATSRDKRGGGYGYTFGSGTRLTVV.

The J gene is TRBJ1-6, the V gene TRBV30, with a possible D match to TRBD1 (6 bases). CDR3 size: 15 residues. V was trimmed by 3 bases and J by 6 bases, leaving 15 bases between them. Germline CDR1 GTSNPN, CDR2 SVGIG (reference sequence). The CDR3 DNA is TGTGCCTGGAGAAAATCCGGACAGTTTAATTCACCCCTCCACTTT. It yields the protein CAWRKSGQFNSPLHF.

The chain has TRBV4-1 and TRBJ2-7; 8 positions agree with TRBD1. CDR1 and CDR2 (germline): MGHRA, YSYEKL. The length of the CDR3 is 14 residues. The junction had 1 base not matched to a gene; V was cut back by 1 base and J by 2 bases. The CDR3 loop reads CASSQAGGPYEQYF. In nucleotides, the CDR3 is TGCGCCAGCAGCCAAGCAGGGGGCCCCTACGAGCAGTACTTC.

The genes are TRBV27 and TRBJ2-1; TRBD2 matches at 10 bases. The CDR3 runs to 18 residues. Per the germline V gene, CDR1 is MNHEY and CDR2 is SMNVEV (reference sequence). Germline trimming cut 2 bases from V and 4 bases from J; bases unmatched to any gene: 11. The CDR3 sequence: CASSLEASGSQLYNEQFF. The CDR3 nucleotides are TGTGCCAGCAGTTTAGAGGCTAGCGGGAGCCAACTTTACAATGAGCAGTTCTTC.